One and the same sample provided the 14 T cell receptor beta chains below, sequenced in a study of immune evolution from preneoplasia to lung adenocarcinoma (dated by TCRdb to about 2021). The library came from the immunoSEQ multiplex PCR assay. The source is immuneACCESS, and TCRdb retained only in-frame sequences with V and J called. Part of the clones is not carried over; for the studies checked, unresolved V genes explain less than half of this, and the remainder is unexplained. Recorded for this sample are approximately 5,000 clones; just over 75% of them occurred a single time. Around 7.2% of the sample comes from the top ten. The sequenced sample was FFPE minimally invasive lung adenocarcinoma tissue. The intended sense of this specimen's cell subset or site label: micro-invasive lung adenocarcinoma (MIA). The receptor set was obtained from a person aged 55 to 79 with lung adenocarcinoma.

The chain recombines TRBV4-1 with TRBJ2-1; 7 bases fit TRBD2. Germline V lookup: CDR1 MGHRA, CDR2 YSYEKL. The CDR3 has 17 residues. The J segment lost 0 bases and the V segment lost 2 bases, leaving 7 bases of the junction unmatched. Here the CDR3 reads CASSQRGGSLSYNEQFF. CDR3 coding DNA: TGCGCCAGCAGCCAACGGGGCGGGAGTCTCTCCTACAATGAGCAGTTCTTC.

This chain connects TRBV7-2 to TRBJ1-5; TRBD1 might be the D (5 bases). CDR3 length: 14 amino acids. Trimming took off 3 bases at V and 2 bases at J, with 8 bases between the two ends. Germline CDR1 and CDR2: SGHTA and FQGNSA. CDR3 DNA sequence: TGTGCCAGCAGCTTCCAGGGAGGCAATCAGCCCCAGCATTTT. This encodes CASSFQGGNQPQHF.

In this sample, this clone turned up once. The CDR3 DNA sequence: TGTGCCAGCAGCTTTGCATCTCTACCAATCTACGAGCAGTACTTC. Its translation: CASSFASLPIYEQYF. The chain recombines TRBV11-2 with TRBJ2-7; D unclear. Germline V gives CDR1 SGHAT, CDR2 FQNNGV. The germline V and J ends were trimmed by 3 bases and 3 bases, with 15 bases remaining between them. This CDR3 is built from 15 residues.

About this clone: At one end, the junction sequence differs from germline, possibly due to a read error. The DNA of the CDR3 is TGTGCCTGGACTCATACCGGGACTCCTTTGGTCTTC. Protein product: CAWTHTGTPLVF. The chain recombines TRBV30 with TRBJ2-1, with TRBD2 as a possible D gene (6 bases). The germline gives CDR1 GTSNPN, CDR2 SVGIG (reference sequence). The CDR3 extends over 12 amino acids.

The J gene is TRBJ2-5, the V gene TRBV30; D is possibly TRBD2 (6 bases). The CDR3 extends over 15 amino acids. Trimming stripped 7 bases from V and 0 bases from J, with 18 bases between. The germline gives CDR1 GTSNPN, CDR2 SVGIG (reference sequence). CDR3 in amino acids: CAYSWAGSYQETQYF. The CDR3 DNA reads TGTGCCTACTCGTGGGCGGGATCGTACCAAGAGACCCAGTACTTC.

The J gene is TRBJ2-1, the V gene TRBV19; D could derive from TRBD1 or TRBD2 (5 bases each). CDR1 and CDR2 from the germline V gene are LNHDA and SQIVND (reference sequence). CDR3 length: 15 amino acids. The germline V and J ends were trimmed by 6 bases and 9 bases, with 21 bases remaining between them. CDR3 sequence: CASSPGPPGESEQFF. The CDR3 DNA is TGTGCCAGTAGCCCGGGACCCCCAGGAGAGAGTGAGCAGTTCTTC. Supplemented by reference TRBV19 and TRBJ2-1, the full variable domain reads DGGITQSPKYLFRKEGQNVTLSCEQNLNHDAMYWYRQDPGQGLRLIYYSQIVNDFQKGDIAEGYSVSREKKESFPLTVTSAQKNPTAFYLCASSPGPPGESEQFFGPGTRLTVL.

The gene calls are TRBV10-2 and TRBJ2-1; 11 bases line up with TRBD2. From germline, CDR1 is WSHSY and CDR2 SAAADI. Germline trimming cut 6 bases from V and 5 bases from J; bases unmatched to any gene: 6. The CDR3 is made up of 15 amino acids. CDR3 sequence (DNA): TGCGCCAGCAGACTAGGGACTAGCGGTCACAATGAGCAGTTCTTC. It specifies CASRLGTSGHNEQFF.

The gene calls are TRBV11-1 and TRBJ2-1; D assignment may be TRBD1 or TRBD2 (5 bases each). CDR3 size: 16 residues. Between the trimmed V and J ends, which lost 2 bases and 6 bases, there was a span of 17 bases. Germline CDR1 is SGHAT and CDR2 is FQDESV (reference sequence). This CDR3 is CASSLFGTPLGNEQFF. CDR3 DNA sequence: TGTGCCAGCAGCTTATTTGGGACCCCTCTTGGCAATGAGCAGTTCTTC.

Written as DNA, the CDR3 is TGTGCCAGCAGCGCGGCAGGGGGCACTTACGAGCAGTACTTC. As protein: CASSAAGGTYEQYF. This chain joins TRBV9 and TRBJ2-7, with TRBD1 identical over 8 bases. Per germline, CDR1 SGDLS and CDR2 YYNGEE. The trim removed 3 bases at V and 4 bases at J, leaving 6 bases unmatched. The CDR3 sequence is 14 residues long.

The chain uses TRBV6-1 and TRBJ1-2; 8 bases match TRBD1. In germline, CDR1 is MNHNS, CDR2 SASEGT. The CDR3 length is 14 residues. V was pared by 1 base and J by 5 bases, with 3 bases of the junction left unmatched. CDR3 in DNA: TGTGCCAGCAGTGAAGAACAGGGGGTTTATGGCTACACCTTC. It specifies CASSEEQGVYGYTF.

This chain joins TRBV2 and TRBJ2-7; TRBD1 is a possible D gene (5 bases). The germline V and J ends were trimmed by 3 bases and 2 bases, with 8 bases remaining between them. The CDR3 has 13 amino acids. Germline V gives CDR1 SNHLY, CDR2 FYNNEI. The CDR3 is CASSDQTAYEQYF. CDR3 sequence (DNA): TGTGCCAGCAGTGATCAGACAGCCTACGAGCAGTACTTC.

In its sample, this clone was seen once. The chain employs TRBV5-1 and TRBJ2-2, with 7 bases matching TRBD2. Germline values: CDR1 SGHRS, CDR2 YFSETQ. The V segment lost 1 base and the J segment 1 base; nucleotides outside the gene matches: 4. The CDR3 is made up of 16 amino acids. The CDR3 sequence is CASSLMGEGNTGELFF. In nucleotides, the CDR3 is TGCGCCAGCAGCTTGATGGGGGAGGGGAACACCGGGGAGCTGTTTTTT. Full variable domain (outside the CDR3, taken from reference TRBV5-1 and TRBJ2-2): KAGVTQTPRYLIKTRGQQVTLSCSPISGHRSVSWYQQTPGQGLQFLFEYFSETQRNKGNFPGRFSGRQFSNSRSEMNVSTLELGDSALYLCASSLMGEGNTGELFFGEGSRLTVL.

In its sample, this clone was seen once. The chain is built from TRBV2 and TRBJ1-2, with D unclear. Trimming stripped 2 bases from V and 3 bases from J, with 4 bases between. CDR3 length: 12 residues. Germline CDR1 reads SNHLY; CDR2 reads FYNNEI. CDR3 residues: CASSERDYGYTF. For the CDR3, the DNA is TGTGCCAGCAGTGAAAGGGACTATGGCTACACCTTC. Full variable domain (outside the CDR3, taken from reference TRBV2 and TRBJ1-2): EPEVTQTPSHQVTQMGQEVILRCVPISNHLYFYWYRQILGQKVEFLVSFYNNEISEKSEIFDDQFSVERPDGSNFTLKIRSTKLEDSAMYFCASSERDYGYTFGSGTRLTVV.

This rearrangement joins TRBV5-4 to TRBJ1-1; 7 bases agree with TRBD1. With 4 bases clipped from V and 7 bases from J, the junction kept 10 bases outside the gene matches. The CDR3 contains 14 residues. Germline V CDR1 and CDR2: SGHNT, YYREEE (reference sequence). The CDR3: CASSKTGVQNEAFF. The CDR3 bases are TGTGCCAGCAGCAAAACAGGGGTCCAGAATGAAGCTTTCTTT. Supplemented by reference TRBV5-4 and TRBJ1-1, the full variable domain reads ETGVTQSPTHLIKTRGQQVTLRCSSQSGHNTVSWYQQALGQGPQFIFQYYREEENGRGNFPPRFSGLQFPNYSSELNVNALELDDSALYLCASSKTGVQNEAFFGQGTRLTVV.